This T cell receptor (beta chain) was observed in a study of spatial heterogeneity in lung cancer. Study-wide points: It was found that expanded intratumoral alpha and beta TCR counts tracked tumor mutation counts.

A single record per CDR3 protein comes from TCRdb applying MiXCR to the 5' RACE reads. The sample holds about 3,000 distinct CDR3 sequences, roughly 15% seen once. Sample share makes this clonotype large. What it recognizes is unknown. Time point described: sample taken at primary tumor resection. The clonotype was recovered from a male donor with early-stage non-small cell lung cancer. The specimen was lung tumor tissue, collected at surgery.

The CDR3 DNA reads as TGTGCCAGCAGCAGAGGGGCAGGGTTGACCGAGCAGTACTTC. Translating gives CASSRGAGLTEQYF. The genes are TRBV7-8 and TRBJ2-7; possibly TRBD1 or TRBD2 for D (5 bases each). Germline V CDR1 and CDR2: SGHVS, FQNEAQ. Trimming cost V 5 bases and J 6 bases, with 17 bases left between them. This CDR3 is 14 amino acids long.